The T cell receptor beta chain described here comes from a study of cytomegalovirus exposure and HLA in healthy donors. A multiplex PCR was run with 60 Vbeta primers and 13 Jbeta primers. Sequenced by immunoSEQ multiplex PCR; TCRdb stores in-frame clones only, minus some. The repertoire holds a few hundred thousand clones, with roughly four fifths as singletons. Study conclusions and caveats: Links to common viral pathogens appeared, in a later analysis, for several of the most significant clusters.

Comment on this clone: Its antigen is unknown.

This CDR3 has 12 amino acids. V was trimmed by 5 bases and J by 0 bases, leaving 5 bases between them. Germline V gene sequence: CDR1 ENHRY, CDR2 SYGVKD. Sequencing used PBMCs. The chain employs TRBV10-3 and TRBJ2-7; D call uncertain. The receptor's source is a girl aged 2-10 years in good health and CMV-seronegative. The CDR3 DNA reads TGTGCCATCAGTTCCAGCTCCTACGAGCAGTACTTC. Translated: CAISSSSYEQYF.